This T cell receptor beta chain was sequenced during a study of control samples from healthy donors and cancer patients. This CDR3 has 16 amino acids. V lost 4 bases and J 2 bases, leaving 20 bases between the germline ends. Germline CDR1 is SQVTM and CDR2 is ANQGSEA. Sequenced by immunoSEQ multiplex PCR; TCRdb stores in-frame clones only, minus some. The table has just over 150,000 clones, over 85% seen once. The clonotype was recovered from a woman aged 40-49 years in good health. The sample taken for sequencing was blood. The rearrangement joins TRBV29-1 to TRBJ2-5; tentative D call: TRBD2 (6 bases). CDR3 region: CSVGDPGDGFQETQYF. CDR3 DNA sequence: TGCAGCGTTGGTGACCCGGGAGATGGGTTTCAAGAGACCCAGTACTTC.